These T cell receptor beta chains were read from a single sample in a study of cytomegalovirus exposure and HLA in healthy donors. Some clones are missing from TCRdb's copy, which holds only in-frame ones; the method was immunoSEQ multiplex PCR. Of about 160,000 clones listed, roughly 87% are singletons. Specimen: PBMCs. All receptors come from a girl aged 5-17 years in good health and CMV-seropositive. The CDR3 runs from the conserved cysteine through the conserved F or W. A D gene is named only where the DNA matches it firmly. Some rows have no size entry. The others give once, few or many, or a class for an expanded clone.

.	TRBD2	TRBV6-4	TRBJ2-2	TGTGCCACCCGAGACCTAGCGGACACCGGGGAGCTGTTTTTT	CATRDLADTGELFF
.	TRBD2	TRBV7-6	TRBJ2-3	TGTGCCAGCAGACCCGGACTAGCCTCCGACACAGATACGCAGTATTTT	CASRPGLASDTDTQYF
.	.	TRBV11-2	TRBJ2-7	TGTGCCAGCAGCTTGTACCGGGAAACCTTCTCCTACGAGCAGTACTTC	CASSLYRETFSYEQYF
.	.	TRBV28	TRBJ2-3	TGTGCCAGCAGTTTTTCTTTCGTCCGCACAGATACGCAGTATTTT	CASSFSFVRTDTQYF
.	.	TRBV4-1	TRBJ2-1	TGCGCCAGCAGCCGTCACAGGGACGGAACCTACAATGAGCAGTTCTTC	CASSRHRDGTYNEQFF
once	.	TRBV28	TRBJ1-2	TGTGCCAGCAGTTTTGGCGGGGCAGAGCTCAATACATACTATGGCTACACCTTC	CASSFGGAELNTYYGYTF
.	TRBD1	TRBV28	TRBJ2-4	TGTGCCAGCAACGAGGGGGCAGGAATTCAGTACTTC	CASNEGAGIQYF
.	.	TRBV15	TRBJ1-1	TGTGCCACCAGCAGAGGGTTGATACTCATGAACACTGAAGCTTTCTTT	CATSRGLILMNTEAFF
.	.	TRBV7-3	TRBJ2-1	TGTGCCAGCAGCCTAGGGACATACAATGAGCAGTTCTTC	CASSLGTYNEQFF
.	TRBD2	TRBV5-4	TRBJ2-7	TGTGCCAGCAGCTTGGTGACTAGCGGGGGAGCCTTGTGGAGGGAGCAGTACTTC	CASSLVTSGGALWREQYF
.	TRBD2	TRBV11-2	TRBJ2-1	TGTGCCAGCAGCTTAGTTAGGCTAGCGGGGAATGAGCAGTTCTTC	CASSLVRLAGNEQFF
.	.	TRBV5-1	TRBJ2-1	TGCGCCAGCAGCTTGGCAGCGTCGCACAATGAGCAGTTCTTC	CASSLAASHNEQFF
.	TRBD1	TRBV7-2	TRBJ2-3	TGTGCCAGCAGCTGGGGACAGGCAGATACGCAGTATTTT	CASSWGQADTQYF
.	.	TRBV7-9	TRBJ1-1	TGTGCCAGCAGAACAGGGTCTAGATCGTTCACTGAAGCTTTCTTT	CASRTGSRSFTEAFF
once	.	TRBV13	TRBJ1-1	TGTGCCAGCAGCTCGGCAGGGGTTGGGAACACTGAAGCTTTCTTT	CASSSAGVGNTEAFF
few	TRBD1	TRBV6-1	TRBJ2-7	TGTGCCAGCAGTCGGACAGGGAGGAACTACGAGCAGTACTTC	CASSRTGRNYEQYF
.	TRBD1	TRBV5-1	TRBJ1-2	TGCGCCAGCAGCTCGAAACAGGGGATACACTATGGCTACACCTTC	CASSSKQGIHYGYTF
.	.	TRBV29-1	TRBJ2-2	TGCAGCGTTGCAGGGGAAGACACCGGGGAGCTGTTTTTT	CSVAGEDTGELFF
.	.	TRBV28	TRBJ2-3	TGTGCCAGCAGTTTAATGACTATCACAGATACGCAGTATTTT	CASSLMTITDTQYF
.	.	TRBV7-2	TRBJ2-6	TGTGCCAGCAGCTTGGCCGGGGGAGTCAACGTCCTGACTTTC	CASSLAGGVNVLTF
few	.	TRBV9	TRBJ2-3	TGTGCCAGCAGCGTATCGTTAGCGCCAACAGATACGCAGTATTTT	CASSVSLAPTDTQYF
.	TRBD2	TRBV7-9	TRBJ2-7	TGTGCCAGCAGCTTCGCTAGCGGGAGAGAGCAGTACTTC	CASSFASGREQYF